The 9 T cell receptor beta chains presented below share a single source sample, sequenced in a study of cytomegalovirus exposure and HLA in healthy donors. PCR primers comprised 60 Vbeta and 13 Jbeta primers. Some clones are missing from TCRdb's copy, which holds only in-frame ones; the method was immunoSEQ multiplex PCR. The sample includes 200,000 to 250,000 clones, approximately 81% of them seen just once. Material for sequencing was PBMCs. These receptor sequences come from a human donor in good health.

The chain uses TRBV30 and TRBJ1-2; no clear D. The CDR3 is 13 residues long. V was clipped by 0 bases and J by 6 bases, with 11 bases between them. The V gene's germline CDR1 is GTSNPN and CDR2 SVGIG (reference sequence). This CDR3 reads CAWSVSLADGYTF. For the CDR3, the DNA is TGTGCCTGGAGTGTATCCCTGGCCGATGGCTACACCTTC.

This chain links TRBV7-8 with TRBJ1-3; 7 positions match TRBD1. Germline CDR1 and CDR2: SGHVS and FQNEAQ. This CDR3 comprises 15 residues. The trim removed 5 bases at V and 2 bases at J, leaving 6 bases unmatched. This CDR3 reads CASSPTGYTGNTIYF. CDR3 nucleotides: TGTGCCAGCAGCCCGACAGGGTACACTGGAAACACCATATATTTT.

Details on this clone: The junction does not match germline at one end; this may be a read error. The rearrangement joins TRBV7-2 to TRBJ2-5, with D uncertain. The V gene's germline CDR1 is SGHTA and CDR2 FQGNSA. This CDR3 spans 11 amino acids. The CDR3 DNA reads as TGTGTCAGCAGCTCGGGAGAGACCCAGTACTTC. This sequence encodes CVSSSGETQYF.

This clone is a singleton in its sample. The CDR3 here is CASSQEGGRMFEQYF. The CDR3 nucleotides are TGTGCCAGCAGCCAAGAAGGCGGGAGAATGTTCGAGCAGTACTTC. The chain combines TRBV4-2 with TRBJ2-7; 7 bases are a match to TRBD2. The CDR3 contains 15 residues. In germline, CDR1 is LGHNA, CDR2 YNFKEQ. V trimming: 0 bases; J trimming: 6 bases; junction bases outside the gene matches: 8.

This clone was picked up one time. This sequence joins TRBV28 and TRBJ1-2; 9 bases are a match to TRBD1. Unmatched junction bases numbered 2, after V lost 2 bases and J lost 4 bases. Germline CDR1 and CDR2: MDHEN and SYDVKM. This CDR3 contains 14 residues. CDR3 sequence (DNA): TGTGCCAGCAGTTTACTGACAGGGGGCTATGGCTACACCTTC. It encodes CASSLLTGGYGYTF.

The chain is built from TRBV27 and TRBJ2-2; D ambiguous. Between the trimmed V and J ends, which lost 0 bases and 0 bases, there was a span of 8 bases. Germline CDR1 and CDR2: MNHEY and SMNVEV (reference sequence). This CDR3 contains 16 residues. CDR3 DNA: TGTGCCAGCAGTTTATCAGCGTATACGAACACCGGGGAGCTGTTTTTT. Its protein product is CASSLSAYTNTGELFF.

This chain links TRBV6-5 with TRBJ2-7, with 7 bases that match TRBD2. The CDR3 has 15 amino acids. CDR1 and CDR2 from the germline V gene are MNHEY and SVGAGI. Trimming removed 8 bases from V and 5 bases from J; junction bases left unmatched: 15. The CDR3 nucleotides are TGTGCCAGCGATATCCCGGACGGGGGGAAAAACGAGCAGTACTTC. This gives the protein CASDIPDGGKNEQYF.

As concerns this clone: One end of the junction is discordant with germline, which a read error may explain. This sequence joins TRBV10-3 and TRBJ2-7, with D possibly TRBD1 on 6 matching bases. Germline V gives CDR1 ENHRY, CDR2 SYGVKD. The CDR3 runs 14 residues. CDR3 nucleotides: TGTGCCATCAGACAGGGCCAGTGGGCCTACAAGCAGTACTTC. Protein sequence: CAIRQGQWAYKQYF.

This chain links TRBV9 with TRBJ2-3, with D uncertain. Germline-derived CDR1 and CDR2 are SGDLS and YYNGEE. The CDR3 is made up of 14 amino acids. The V end lost 0 bases, the J end lost 2 bases, and 7 bases lay between the germline ends. The CDR3 sequence: CASSVAQVTDTQYF. The CDR3 coding sequence is TGTGCCAGCAGCGTAGCACAAGTCACAGATACGCAGTATTTT.